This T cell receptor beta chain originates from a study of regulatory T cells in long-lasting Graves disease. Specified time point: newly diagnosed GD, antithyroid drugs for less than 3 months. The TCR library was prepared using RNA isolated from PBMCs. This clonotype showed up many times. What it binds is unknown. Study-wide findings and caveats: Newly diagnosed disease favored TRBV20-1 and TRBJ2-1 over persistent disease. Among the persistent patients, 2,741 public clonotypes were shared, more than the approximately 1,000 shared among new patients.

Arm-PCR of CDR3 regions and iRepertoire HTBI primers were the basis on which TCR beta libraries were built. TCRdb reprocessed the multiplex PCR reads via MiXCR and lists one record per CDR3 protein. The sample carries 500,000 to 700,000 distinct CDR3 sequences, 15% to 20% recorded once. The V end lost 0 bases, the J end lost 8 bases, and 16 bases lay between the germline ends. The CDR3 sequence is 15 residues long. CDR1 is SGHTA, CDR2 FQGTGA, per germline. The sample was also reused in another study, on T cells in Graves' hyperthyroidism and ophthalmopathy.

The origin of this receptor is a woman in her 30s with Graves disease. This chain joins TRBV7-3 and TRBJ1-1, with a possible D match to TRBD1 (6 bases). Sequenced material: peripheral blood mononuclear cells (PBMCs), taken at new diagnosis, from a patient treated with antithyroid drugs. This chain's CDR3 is CASSLTTDGTGEAFF. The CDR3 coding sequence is TGTGCCAGCAGCTTAACAACCGACGGAACAGGGGAAGCTTTCTTT.